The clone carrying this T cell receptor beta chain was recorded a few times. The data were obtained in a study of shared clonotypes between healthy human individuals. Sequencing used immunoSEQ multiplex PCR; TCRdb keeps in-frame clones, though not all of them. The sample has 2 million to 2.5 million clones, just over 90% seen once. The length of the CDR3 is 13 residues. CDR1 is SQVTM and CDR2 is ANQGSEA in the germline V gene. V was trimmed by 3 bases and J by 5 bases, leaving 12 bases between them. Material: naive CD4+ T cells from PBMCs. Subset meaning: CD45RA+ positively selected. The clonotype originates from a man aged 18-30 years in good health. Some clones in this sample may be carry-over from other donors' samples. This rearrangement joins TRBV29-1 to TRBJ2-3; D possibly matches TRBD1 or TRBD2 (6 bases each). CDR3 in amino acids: CSVDRGRRDTQYF. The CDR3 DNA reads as TGCAGCGTTGACCGGGGGCGACGAGATACGCAGTATTTT.